These T cell receptor beta chains were read from a single sample in a study of technical replicates of blood from several donors. Some clones are missing from TCRdb's copy, which holds only in-frame ones; the method was immunoSEQ multiplex PCR. Among tens of thousands of clones listed, approximately 92% were seen once. Sequenced sample: T cells isolated from PBMCs. Every receptor here comes from a human donor in good health. Both conserved end residues are part of each CDR3. A D gene is named only where the DNA matches it firmly. Size is omitted from some rows. Given values are once, few, many or a class for expanded clones.

cdr3_length,j_call,d_call,clone_size,v_call,cdr3_nt,cdr3_aa
18,TRBJ1-4,TRBD1,.,TRBV4-3,TGCGCCAGCAGCCAAGAGAGATCGAGGGGGCGGCCTAATGAAAAACTGTTTTTT,CASSQERSRGRPNEKLFF
13,TRBJ2-5,.,.,TRBV11-3,TGTGCCAGCCAGGGTTTGTACCAAGAGACCCAGTACTTC,CASQGLYQETQYF
14,TRBJ2-7,.,.,TRBV7-6,TGTGCCAGCAGCTTAACCAGGGATACAGCTGAGCAGTACTTC,CASSLTRDTAEQYF
12,TRBJ2-7,.,.,TRBV27,TGTGCCAGCAGTTTCTTAAGGGGCGAGCAGTACTTC,CASSFLRGEQYF
14,TRBJ1-1,TRBD1,.,TRBV6-5,TGTGCCAGCAGTTTTTCCGGGACAGGGATCGAAGCTTTCTTT,CASSFSGTGIEAFF
14,TRBJ2-1,.,.,TRBV19,TGTGCCAGCGGCACAGAACGCTCCTACAATGAGCAGTTCTTC,CASGTERSYNEQFF
14,TRBJ2-7,.,.,TRBV27,TGTGCCAGCAGTTTGACGGGACAACCCTACGAGCAGTACTTC,CASSLTGQPYEQYF
13,TRBJ2-7,.,.,TRBV4-3,TGCGCCAGCAGCCCCTTCAGGGGTTACGAGCAGTACTTC,CASSPFRGYEQYF
14,TRBJ2-5,.,.,TRBV4-3,TGCGCCAGCAGCCAAGGGTGGGCAGGGGAGACCCAGTACTTC,CASSQGWAGETQYF
18,TRBJ2-3,.,.,TRBV30,TGTGCCTGGAGGCCCGGTGCACTAGCAGTATCTAGCACAGATACGCAGTATTTT,CAWRPGALAVSSTDTQYF
15,TRBJ1-3,.,.,TRBV6-5,TGTGCCACCCGACGGCAGCGATTAACTGGAAACACCATATATTTT,CATRRQRLTGNTIYF
16,TRBJ2-1,.,.,TRBV19,TGTGCCAGTAGTATCGGGAGAGGGGGGGTATACAATGAGCAGTTCTTC,CASSIGRGGVYNEQFF
14,TRBJ1-1,.,.,TRBV10-1,TGCGCCAGCAGTGAGTTGAGGGTTCCCACTGAAGCTTTCTTT,CASSELRVPTEAFF
14,TRBJ2-7,.,.,TRBV6-5,TGTGCCAGCAGTCCCCAGCCGGGTCCCTACGAGCAGTACTTC,CASSPQPGPYEQYF
14,TRBJ2-7,TRBD1,.,TRBV18,TGTGCCAGCTCGCCGGGACAGGGGGACTACGAGCAGTACTTC,CASSPGQGDYEQYF
14,TRBJ2-1,.,once,TRBV18,TGTGCCAGCTCACGCTACGGGAGACTCGATGAGCAGTTCTTC,CASSRYGRLDEQFF
15,TRBJ2-6,TRBD1,.,TRBV27,TGTGCCAGCACCAAAGGGGGCTTCGGGGCCAACGTCCTGACTTTC,CASTKGGFGANVLTF
16,TRBJ2-2,.,.,TRBV4-2,TGTGCCAGCAGCCAAGTTTTACAGGCGAACACCGGGGAGCTGTTTTTT,CASSQVLQANTGELFF
15,TRBJ2-1,TRBD2,.,TRBV5-1,TGCGCCAGCAGCACGACTAGCGGCCCCTACAATGAGCAGTTCTTC,CASSTTSGPYNEQFF
14,TRBJ2-7,TRBD1,.,TRBV27,TGTGCCAGCAGAACCTACAGGGGCCGGTACGAGCAGTACTTC,CASRTYRGRYEQYF
14,TRBJ2-2,.,.,TRBV11-3,TGTGCCAGCAGACAAACAGGGAGCACCGGGGAGCTGTTTTTT,CASRQTGSTGELFF
12,TRBJ1-1,.,.,TRBV12-5,TGTGCTAGTGGTCCTGGGACACTTGAAGCTTTCTTT,CASGPGTLEAFF
14,TRBJ2-5,TRBD1,once,TRBV5-1,TGCGCCAGCAGCGGACCACAGGGGGGAGGGACCCAGTACTTC,CASSGPQGGGTQYF
16,TRBJ1-5,.,.,TRBV4-1,TGCGCCAGCAGCCAAGGGAGACCGGCTAGCAATCAGCCCCAGCATTTT,CASSQGRPASNQPQHF
14,TRBJ2-7,.,.,TRBV11-2,TGTGCCAGCAGAGGTTTCGGAGGATCCTACGAGCAGTACTTC,CASRGFGGSYEQYF
16,TRBJ2-5,TRBD2,.,TRBV9,TGTGCCAGCAGCGTAGGGCTAGCGGTGGCTCAAGAGACCCAGTACTTC,CASSVGLAVAQETQYF
16,TRBJ2-7,.,.,TRBV5-6,TGTGCCAGCACCAGGGTAGGGGGGACTAAAACCTACGAGCAGTACTTC,CASTRVGGTKTYEQYF
15,TRBJ2-1,TRBD2,.,TRBV6-5,TGTGCCAGCAGTAGATATTTAGCGGGAATCAATGAGCAGTTCTTC,CASSRYLAGINEQFF
15,TRBJ2-3,.,.,TRBV11-3,TGTGCCAGCAGCTTAGAAGGGCGGGACACAGATACGCAGTATTTT,CASSLEGRDTDTQYF
17,TRBJ2-7,.,.,TRBV14,TGTGCCAGCAGCTCACACTCCCGGACAGTCACTTCCTACGAGCAGTACTTC,CASSSHSRTVTSYEQYF
14,TRBJ1-3,TRBD1,.,TRBV27,TGTGCCAGCAGTTTGGGACAGATCGGAAACACCATATATTTT,CASSLGQIGNTIYF
14,TRBJ1-4,.,.,TRBV11-2,TGTGCCAGCAGCTTAGATCCCCAAAATGAAAAACTGTTTTTT,CASSLDPQNEKLFF
18,TRBJ2-5,TRBD2,.,TRBV28,TGTGCCAGCAGTTTCATCCCGGGACTAGCGGGATTAGAAGAGACCCAGTACTTC,CASSFIPGLAGLEETQYF
14,TRBJ2-5,TRBD2,.,TRBV7-2,TGTGCCAGCAGCTTCGGGGAGGGAGTGGAGACCCAGTACTTC,CASSFGEGVETQYF
14,TRBJ1-2,TRBD1,.,TRBV6-5,TGTGCCAGCAGATCCGGGACAGGGGGCTATGGCTACACCTTC,CASRSGTGGYGYTF
13,TRBJ2-7,.,.,TRBV5-1,TGCGCCAGCCAGCGGGTAAACTCCTACGAGCAGTACTTC,CASQRVNSYEQYF
15,TRBJ1-1,.,.,TRBV5-4,TGTGCCAGCAGCCTCCTCCGTGACAGGAACACTGAAGCTTTCTTT,CASSLLRDRNTEAFF
16,TRBJ2-2,.,.,TRBV7-3,TGTGCCAGCAGCTTATATGGGACATCGAACACCGGGGAGCTGTTTTTT,CASSLYGTSNTGELFF
15,TRBJ1-1,.,.,TRBV10-1,TGCGCCAGCAGCCCTTCGAACCGGGGGAACACTGAAGCTTTCTTT,CASSPSNRGNTEAFF
12,TRBJ2-1,TRBD1,.,TRBV27,TGTGCCAGCATGACAGGGGGCAATGAGCAGTTCTTC,CASMTGGNEQFF
14,TRBJ1-1,.,.,TRBV5-1,TGCGCCAGCAGCTTGGGCGGCGAGGGCACTGAAGCTTTCTTT,CASSLGGEGTEAFF
11,TRBJ1-1,.,few,TRBV4-1,TGCGCCAGCAGCCACGGGACTGAAGCTTTCTTT,CASSHGTEAFF
12,TRBJ2-5,.,once,TRBV7-2,TGTGCCAGCAGCCGTCTCGAAGAGACCCAGTACTTC,CASSRLEETQYF
15,TRBJ2-3,TRBD1,.,TRBV4-1,TGCGCCAGCAGCCAAGGGGACAGGGAGACAGATACGCAGTATTTT,CASSQGDRETDTQYF
13,TRBJ2-1,.,.,TRBV7-2,TGTGCCAGCAGTAAGACTAGTAACAATGAGCAGTTCTTC,CASSKTSNNEQFF
15,TRBJ2-7,.,.,TRBV18,TGTGCCAGCTCACCAGGGGCCCCTGGGCCCTACGAGCAGTACTTC,CASSPGAPGPYEQYF
14,TRBJ1-1,.,.,TRBV7-3,TGTGCCAGCAGCTTCTCTCGGGACGGGGGTGAAGCTTTCTTT,CASSFSRDGGEAFF